This record covers a single T cell receptor (beta chain). The data derive from a study of PD-L1 blockade in urothelial cancer. Clones were read by immunoSEQ multiplex PCR, and TCRdb kept only the in-frame ones, dropping some. The data show approximately 51,000 clones, with about 90% seen just once and around 16% held by the top ten. Germline V lookup: CDR1 SGHNT, CDR2 YENEEA. CDR3 size: 15 residues. The V end lost 0 bases, the J end lost 4 bases, and 12 bases lay between the germline ends. This material consisted of PBMCs, taken around atezolizumab (anti-PD-L1) treatment. The receptor comes from a man in his sixties with urothelial cancer. The J gene is TRBJ1-2, the V gene TRBV11-3; tentative D call: TRBD1 (6 bases). This chain's CDR3 is CASSLEGGGAYGYTF. DNA of the CDR3: TGTGCCAGCAGCTTAGAAGGAGGGGGGGCCTATGGCTACACCTTC.